This entry describes one T cell receptor (beta chain). Its antigen is currently unknown. Method: immunoSEQ multiplex PCR; TCRdb's copy keeps in-frame clones and lacks some. The table lists some 700 clones, less than 80% of them singletons. Tumor samples were obtained before definitive surgery or chemotherapy. The CDR3 has 17 residues. V was shortened by 3 bases and J by 9 bases, with 27 bases between the two germline ends. The V gene's germline CDR1 is SGHRS and CDR2 YFSETQ. The sample comes from a study of high-grade serous ovarian cancer treatment subgroups. About the study: Samples averaged 14,192 reads and around 7,000 unique TCR beta rearrangements.

The study's findings and limits: Tumors within one patient showed repertoire similarity of about 0.11 to 0.85. Higher neoantigen levels went with greater TCR clonal relatedness.

The receptor comes from a human donor with high-grade serous ovarian cancer. The sequenced material came from tumor tissue. The genes are TRBV5-1 and TRBJ2-5, with D perhaps matching TRBD1 or TRBD2 (7 bases each). In nucleotides, the CDR3 is TGCGCCAGCAGCTCGGGGGGAACCGGGACAGCTCAAGGGGCCCAGTACTTC. Protein: CASSSGGTGTAQGAQYF. Combining the CDR3 with reference TRBV5-1 and TRBJ2-5 gives the whole variable domain KAGVTQTPRYLIKTRGQQVTLSCSPISGHRSVSWYQQTPGQGLQFLFEYFSETQRNKGNFPGRFSGRQFSNSRSEMNVSTLELGDSALYLCASSSGGTGTAQGAQYFGPGTRLLVL.